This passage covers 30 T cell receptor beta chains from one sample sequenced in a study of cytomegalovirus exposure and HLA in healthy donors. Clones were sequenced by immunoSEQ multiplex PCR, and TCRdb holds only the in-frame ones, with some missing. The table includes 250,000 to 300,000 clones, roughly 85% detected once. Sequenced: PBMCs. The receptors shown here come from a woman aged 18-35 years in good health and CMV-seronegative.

CDR3 sequence reads: CASSFGLAGGPGTQYF. CDR3 DNA: TGCGCCAGCAGCTTCGGACTAGCGGGAGGGCCTGGGACCCAGTACTTC. This chain uses TRBV5-1 with TRBJ2-5; 15 nucleotides match TRBD2. The length of the CDR3 is 16 residues. The V gene's germline CDR1 is SGHRS and CDR2 YFSETQ. J was trimmed by 7 bases and V by 2 bases; bases with no gene match: 6. Full variable domain (outside the CDR3, taken from reference TRBV5-1 and TRBJ2-5): KAGVTQTPRYLIKTRGQQVTLSCSPISGHRSVSWYQQTPGQGLQFLFEYFSETQRNKGNFPGRFSGRQFSNSRSEMNVSTLELGDSALYLCASSFGLAGGPGTQYFGPGTRLLVL.

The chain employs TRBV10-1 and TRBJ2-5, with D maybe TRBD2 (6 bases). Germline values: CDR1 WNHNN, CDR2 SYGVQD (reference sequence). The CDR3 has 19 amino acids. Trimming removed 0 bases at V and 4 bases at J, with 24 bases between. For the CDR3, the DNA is TGCGCCAGCAGTGAGTCGAGAAGATTAGACGGGAGTGCCCTAGAGACCCAGTACTTC. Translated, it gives CASSESRRLDGSALETQYF.

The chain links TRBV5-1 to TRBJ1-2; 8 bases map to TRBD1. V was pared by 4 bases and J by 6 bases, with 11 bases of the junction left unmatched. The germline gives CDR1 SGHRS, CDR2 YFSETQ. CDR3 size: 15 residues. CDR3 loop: CASSINTGGKNGYTF. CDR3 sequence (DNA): TGCGCCAGCAGCATAAACACAGGGGGTAAGAATGGCTACACCTTC.

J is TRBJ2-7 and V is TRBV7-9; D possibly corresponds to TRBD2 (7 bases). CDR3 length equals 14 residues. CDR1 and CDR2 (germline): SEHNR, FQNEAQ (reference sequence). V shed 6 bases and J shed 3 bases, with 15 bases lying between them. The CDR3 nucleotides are TGTGCCAGCAGTCCAGTCGGGGGGCTCTACGAGCAGTACTTC. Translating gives CASSPVGGLYEQYF.

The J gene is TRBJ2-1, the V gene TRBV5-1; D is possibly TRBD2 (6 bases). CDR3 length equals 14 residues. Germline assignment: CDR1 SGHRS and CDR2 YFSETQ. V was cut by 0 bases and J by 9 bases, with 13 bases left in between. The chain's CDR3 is CASSLAPGRSEQFF. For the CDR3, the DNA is TGCGCCAGCAGCTTGGCCCCGGGGAGGAGTGAGCAGTTCTTC.

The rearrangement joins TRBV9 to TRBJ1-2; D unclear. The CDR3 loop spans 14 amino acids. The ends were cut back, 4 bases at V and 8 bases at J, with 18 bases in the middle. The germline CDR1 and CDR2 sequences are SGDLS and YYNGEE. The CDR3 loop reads CASSPREVHGGYTF. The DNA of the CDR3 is TGTGCCAGCAGCCCCCGAGAGGTACATGGCGGCTACACCTTC. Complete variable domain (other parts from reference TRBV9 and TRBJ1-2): DSGVTQTPKHLITATGQRVTLRCSPRSGDLSVYWYQQSLDQGLQFLIQYYNGEERAKGNILERFSAQQFPDLHSELNLSSLELGDSALYFCASSPREVHGGYTFGSGTRLTVV.

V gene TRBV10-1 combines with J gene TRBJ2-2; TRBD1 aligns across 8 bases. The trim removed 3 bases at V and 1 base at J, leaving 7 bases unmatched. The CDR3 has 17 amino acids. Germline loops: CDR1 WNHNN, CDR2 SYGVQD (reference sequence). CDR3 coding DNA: TGCGCCAGCAGTGAATCAGTCGGACAGGGGAACACCGGGGAGCTGTTTTTT. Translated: CASSESVGQGNTGELFF.

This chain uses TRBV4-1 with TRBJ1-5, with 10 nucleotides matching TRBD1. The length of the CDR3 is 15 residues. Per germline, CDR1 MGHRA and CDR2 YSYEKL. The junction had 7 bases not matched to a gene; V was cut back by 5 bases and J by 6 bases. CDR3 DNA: TGCGCCAGCAGCGACGACAGGGGGCGAGGTCAGCCCCAGCATTTT. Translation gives CASSDDRGRGQPQHF.

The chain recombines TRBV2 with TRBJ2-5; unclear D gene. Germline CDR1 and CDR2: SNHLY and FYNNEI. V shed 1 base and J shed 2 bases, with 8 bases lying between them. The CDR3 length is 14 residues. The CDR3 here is CASSEDGQQETQYF. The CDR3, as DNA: TGTGCCAGCAGTGAAGATGGGCAGCAAGAGACCCAGTACTTC.

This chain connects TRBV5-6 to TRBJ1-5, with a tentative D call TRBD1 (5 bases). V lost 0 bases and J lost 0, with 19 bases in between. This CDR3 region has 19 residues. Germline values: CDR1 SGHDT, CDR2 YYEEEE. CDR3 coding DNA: TGTGCCAGCAGCTTGGCGGGGGTAGGATGGTTGAATAGCAATCAGCCCCAGCATTTT. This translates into CASSLAGVGWLNSNQPQHF. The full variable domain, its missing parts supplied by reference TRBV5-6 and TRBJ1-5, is DAGVTQSPTHLIKTRGQQVTLRCSPKSGHDTVSWYQQALGQGPQFIFQYYEEEERQRGNFPDRFSGHQFPNYSSELNVNALLLGDSALYLCASSLAGVGWLNSNQPQHFGDGTRLSIL.

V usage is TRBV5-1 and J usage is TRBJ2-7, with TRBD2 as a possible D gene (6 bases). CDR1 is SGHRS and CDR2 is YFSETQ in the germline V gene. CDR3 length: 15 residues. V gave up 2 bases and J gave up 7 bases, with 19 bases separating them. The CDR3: CASSFPRGMAAEQYF. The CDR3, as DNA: TGCGCCAGCAGCTTCCCGCGGGGAATGGCAGCTGAGCAGTACTTC. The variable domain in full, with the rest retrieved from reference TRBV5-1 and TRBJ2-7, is KAGVTQTPRYLIKTRGQQVTLSCSPISGHRSVSWYQQTPGQGLQFLFEYFSETQRNKGNFPGRFSGRQFSNSRSEMNVSTLELGDSALYLCASSFPRGMAAEQYFGPGTRLTVT.

CDR3 loop: CASSFGGLDYEQYF. The CDR3 nucleotides read TGTGCCAGCAGCTTCGGGGGACTGGACTACGAGCAGTACTTC. The rearrangement uses TRBV7-3 and TRBJ2-7, with TRBD2 as a possible D gene (6 bases). V was clipped by 3 bases and J by 3 bases, with 12 bases between them. The germline V gene has CDR1 SGHTA and CDR2 FQGTGA. CDR3 size: 14 residues.

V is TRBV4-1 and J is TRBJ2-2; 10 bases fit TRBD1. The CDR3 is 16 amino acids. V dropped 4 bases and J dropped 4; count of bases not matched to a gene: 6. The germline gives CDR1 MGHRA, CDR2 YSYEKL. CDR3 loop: CASSLMDRGGTGELFF. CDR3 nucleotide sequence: TGCGCCAGCAGCCTAATGGACAGGGGGGGCACCGGGGAGCTGTTTTTT.

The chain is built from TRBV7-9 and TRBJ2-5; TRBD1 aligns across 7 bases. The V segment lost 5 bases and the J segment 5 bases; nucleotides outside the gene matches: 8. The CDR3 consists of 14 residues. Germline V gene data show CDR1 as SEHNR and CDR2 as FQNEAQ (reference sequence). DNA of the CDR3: TGTGCCAGCAGCAAACAGGGGTCGGGGGAGACCCAGTACTTC. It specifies CASSKQGSGETQYF.

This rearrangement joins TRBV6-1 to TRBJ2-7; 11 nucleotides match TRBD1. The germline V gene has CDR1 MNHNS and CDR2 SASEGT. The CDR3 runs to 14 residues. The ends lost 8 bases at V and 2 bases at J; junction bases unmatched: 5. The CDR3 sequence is CASGGDRGTYEQYF. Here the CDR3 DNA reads TGTGCCAGCGGGGGGGACAGGGGGACCTACGAGCAGTACTTC.

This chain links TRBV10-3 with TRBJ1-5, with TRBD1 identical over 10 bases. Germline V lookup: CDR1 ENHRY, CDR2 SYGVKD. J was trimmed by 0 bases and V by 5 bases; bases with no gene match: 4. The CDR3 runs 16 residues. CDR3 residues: CAISRRDRGSNQPQHF. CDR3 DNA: TGTGCCATCAGTAGAAGGGACAGGGGTAGCAATCAGCCCCAGCATTTT.

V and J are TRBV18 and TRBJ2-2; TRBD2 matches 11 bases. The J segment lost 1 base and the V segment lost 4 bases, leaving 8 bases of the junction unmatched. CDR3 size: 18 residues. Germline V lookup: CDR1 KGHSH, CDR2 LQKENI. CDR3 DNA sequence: TGTGCCAGCTCACGGTCCACTAGCGGGAGTGGGAACACCGGGGAGCTGTTTTTT. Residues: CASSRSTSGSGNTGELFF. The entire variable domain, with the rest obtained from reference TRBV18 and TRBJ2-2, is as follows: NAGVMQNPRHLVRRRGQEARLRCSPMKGHSHVYWYRQLPEEGLKFMVYLQKENIIDESGMPKERFSAEFPKEGPSILRIQQVVRGDSAAYFCASSRSTSGSGNTGELFFGEGSRLTVL.

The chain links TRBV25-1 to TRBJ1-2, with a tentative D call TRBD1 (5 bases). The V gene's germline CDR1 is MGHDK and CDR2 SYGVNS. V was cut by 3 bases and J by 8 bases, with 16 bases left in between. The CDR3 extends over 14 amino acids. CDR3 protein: CASSDGPGGDGYTF. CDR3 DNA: TGTGCCAGCAGTGATGGGCCCGGGGGTGACGGCTACACCTTC.

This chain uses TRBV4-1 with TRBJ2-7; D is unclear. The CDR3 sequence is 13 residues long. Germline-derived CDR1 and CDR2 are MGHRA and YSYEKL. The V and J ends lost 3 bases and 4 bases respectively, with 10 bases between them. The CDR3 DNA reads TGCGCCAGCAGCCAGGCATCCCAATACGAGCAGTACTTC. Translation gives CASSQASQYEQYF.

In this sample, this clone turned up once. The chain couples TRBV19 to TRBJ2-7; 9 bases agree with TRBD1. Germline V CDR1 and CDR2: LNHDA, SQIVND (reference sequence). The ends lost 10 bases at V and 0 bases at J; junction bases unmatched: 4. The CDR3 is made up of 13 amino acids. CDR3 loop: CATQTGGSYEQYF. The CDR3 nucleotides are TGTGCCACCCAGACAGGGGGCTCCTACGAGCAGTACTTC.

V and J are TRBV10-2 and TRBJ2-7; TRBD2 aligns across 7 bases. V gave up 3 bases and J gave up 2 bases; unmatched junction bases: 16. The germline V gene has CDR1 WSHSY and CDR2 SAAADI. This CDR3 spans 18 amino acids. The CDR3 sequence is CASSERVGQGGPTYEQYF. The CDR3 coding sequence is TGCGCCAGCAGTGAACGAGTTGGGCAGGGAGGGCCTACCTACGAGCAGTACTTC.

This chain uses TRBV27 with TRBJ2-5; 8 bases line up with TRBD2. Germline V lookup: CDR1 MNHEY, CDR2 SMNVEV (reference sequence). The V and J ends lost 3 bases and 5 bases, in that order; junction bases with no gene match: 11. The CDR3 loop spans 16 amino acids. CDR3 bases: TGTGCCAGCAGTTTCCGGGGGGGACCATCCCGGGAGACCCAGTACTTC. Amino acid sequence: CASSFRGGPSRETQYF.

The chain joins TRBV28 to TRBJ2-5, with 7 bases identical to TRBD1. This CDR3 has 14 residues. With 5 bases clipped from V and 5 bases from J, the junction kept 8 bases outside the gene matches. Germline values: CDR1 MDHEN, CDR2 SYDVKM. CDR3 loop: CASSQQQGSETQYF. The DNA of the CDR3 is TGTGCCAGCAGTCAGCAACAGGGGTCGGAGACCCAGTACTTC.

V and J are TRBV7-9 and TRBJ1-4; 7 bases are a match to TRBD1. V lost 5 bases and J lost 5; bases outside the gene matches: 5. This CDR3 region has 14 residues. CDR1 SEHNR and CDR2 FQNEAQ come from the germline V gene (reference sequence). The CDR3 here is CASSHDRVNEKLFF. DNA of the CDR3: TGTGCCAGCAGCCATGACAGGGTGAATGAAAAACTGTTTTTT.

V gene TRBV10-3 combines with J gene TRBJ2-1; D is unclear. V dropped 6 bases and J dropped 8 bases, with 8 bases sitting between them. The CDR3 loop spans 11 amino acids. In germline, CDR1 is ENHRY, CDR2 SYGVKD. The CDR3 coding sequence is TGTGCCATCAGAAGAAGCTATGAGCAGTTCTTC. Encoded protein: CAIRRSYEQFF.

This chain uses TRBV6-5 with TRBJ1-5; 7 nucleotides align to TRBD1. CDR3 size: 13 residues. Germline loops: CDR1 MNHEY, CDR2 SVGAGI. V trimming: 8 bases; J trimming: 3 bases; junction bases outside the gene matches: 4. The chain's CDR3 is CASGTVPNQPQHF. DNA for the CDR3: TGTGCCAGCGGGACAGTTCCCAATCAGCCCCAGCATTTT.

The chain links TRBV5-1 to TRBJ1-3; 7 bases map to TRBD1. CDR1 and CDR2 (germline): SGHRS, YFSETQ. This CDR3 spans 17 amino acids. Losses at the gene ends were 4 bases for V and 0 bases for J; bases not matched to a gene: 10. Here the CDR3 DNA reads TGCGCCAGCAGCCTCGCCGGGACAGCCGTCTCTGGAAACACCATATATTTT. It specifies CASSLAGTAVSGNTIYF. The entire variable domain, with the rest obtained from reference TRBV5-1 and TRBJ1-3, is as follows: KAGVTQTPRYLIKTRGQQVTLSCSPISGHRSVSWYQQTPGQGLQFLFEYFSETQRNKGNFPGRFSGRQFSNSRSEMNVSTLELGDSALYLCASSLAGTAVSGNTIYFGEGSWLTVV.

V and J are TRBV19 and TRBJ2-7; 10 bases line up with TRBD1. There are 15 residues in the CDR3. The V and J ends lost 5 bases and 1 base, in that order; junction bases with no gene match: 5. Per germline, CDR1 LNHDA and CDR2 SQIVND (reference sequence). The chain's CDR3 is CASSPGTGESYEQYF. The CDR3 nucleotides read TGTGCCAGTAGTCCAGGGACAGGGGAATCCTACGAGCAGTACTTC.

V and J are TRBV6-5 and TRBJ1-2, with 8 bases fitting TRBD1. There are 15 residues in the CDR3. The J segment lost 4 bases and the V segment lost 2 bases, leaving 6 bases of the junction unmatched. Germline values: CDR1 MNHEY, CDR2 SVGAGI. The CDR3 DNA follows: TGTGCCAGCAGTTACGGGGCAGGGGGCAGCTATGGCTACACCTTC. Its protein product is CASSYGAGGSYGYTF.

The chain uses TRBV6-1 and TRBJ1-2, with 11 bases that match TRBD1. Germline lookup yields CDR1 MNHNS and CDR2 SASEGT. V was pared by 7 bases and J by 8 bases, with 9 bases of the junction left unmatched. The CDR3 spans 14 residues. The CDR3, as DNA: TGTGCCAGCATGAGGGACAGGGGGAAAGGCGGCTACACCTTC. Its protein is CASMRDRGKGGYTF.